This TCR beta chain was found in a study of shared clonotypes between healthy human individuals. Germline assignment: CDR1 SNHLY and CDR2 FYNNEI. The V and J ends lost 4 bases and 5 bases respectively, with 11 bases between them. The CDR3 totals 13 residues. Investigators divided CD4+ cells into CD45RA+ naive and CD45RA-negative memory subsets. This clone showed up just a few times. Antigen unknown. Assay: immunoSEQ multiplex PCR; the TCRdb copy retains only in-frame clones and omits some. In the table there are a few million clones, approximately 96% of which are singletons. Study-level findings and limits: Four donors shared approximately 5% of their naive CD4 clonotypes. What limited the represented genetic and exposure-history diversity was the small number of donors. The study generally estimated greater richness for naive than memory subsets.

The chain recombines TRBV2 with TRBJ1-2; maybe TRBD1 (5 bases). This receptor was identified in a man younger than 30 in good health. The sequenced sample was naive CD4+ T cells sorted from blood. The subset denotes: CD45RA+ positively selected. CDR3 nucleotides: TGTGCCAGCAGTGTCCTCAGGGAGTATGGCTACACCTTC. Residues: CASSVLREYGYTF.